A selection of T cell receptor beta chains follows, all from one sample in a study of T cell changes during pregnancy in multiple sclerosis. Assay used: immunoSEQ multiplex PCR; TCRdb lists only in-frame clones, some missing. This sample has approximately 58,000 clones, with about 90% found just once. This material consisted of peripheral blood, taken in the second trimester of pregnancy. The origin of the receptors is a female donor in good health, enrolled as a control in a pregnancy study. Both conserved end residues are part of each CDR3. The order of the fields is CDR3 length, J gene, V gene, clone size, D gene, CDR3 DNA, CDR3 protein. D genes are given only for firm matches. Only some rows state a clone size, as once, few, many or a class for expanded clones.

13	TRBJ2-7	TRBV25-1	.	.	TGTGCCAGCAGTGACGGAGGTTGGGGCGAGCAGTACTTC	CASSDGGWGEQYF
17	TRBJ2-1	TRBV7-9	.	TRBD2	TGTGCCAGCAGCGCCACCTCTGGGGGACTAGCGGGAGATGAGCAGTTCTTC	CASSATSGGLAGDEQFF
15	TRBJ1-2	TRBV7-2	.	TRBD1	TGTGCCAGCAGCTCATCAGGGGGAACTAACTATGGCTACACCTTC	CASSSSGGTNYGYTF
14	TRBJ2-1	TRBV6-6	once	.	TGTGCCAGCAGTTACGCCGATCCGCGTAATGAGCAGTTCTTC	CASSYADPRNEQFF
15	TRBJ2-2	TRBV6-6	.	.	TGTGCCAGCAGTTACGCCGGGGTGAACACCGGGGAGCTGTTTTTT	CASSYAGVNTGELFF
17	TRBJ2-7	TRBV7-2	.	TRBD2	TGTGCCAGCAGCTTAGGGGCAGGCGGGAGGGCCATTCACGAGCAGTACTTC	CASSLGAGGRAIHEQYF
18	TRBJ2-5	TRBV7-9	.	TRBD2	TGTGCCAGCAGCCTCGGGACTAGCGGGAGGGTCGACCAAGAGACCCAGTACTTC	CASSLGTSGRVDQETQYF
14	TRBJ2-7	TRBV21-1	.	.	TGTGCCAGCAGCGTCCGGGACAGAAGCTACGAGCAGTACTTC	CASSVRDRSYEQYF
18	TRBJ2-7	TRBV19	.	TRBD2	TGTGCCAGTAGTATTGGCGCAGGACTAGCGGGTGGTCCCTACGAGCAGTACTTC	CASSIGAGLAGGPYEQYF
12	TRBJ1-5	TRBV11-2	.	.	TGTGCCAGCAGCTCGGCCGGGGGGCCGGAGCATTTT	CASSSAGGPEHF
14	TRBJ2-1	TRBV2	.	TRBD2	TGTGCCAGCAGTGCAACTAGCGGGAAGGGTGAGCAGTTCTTC	CASSATSGKGEQFF
13	TRBJ2-5	TRBV28	.	.	TGTGCCAGCACCGACAGTGGGTCGGAGACCCAGTACTTC	CASTDSGSETQYF
13	TRBJ2-7	TRBV2	.	.	TGTGCCAGCATGGACACCCTCTCCTACGAGCAGTACTTC	CASMDTLSYEQYF
14	TRBJ2-1	TRBV2	.	.	TGTGCCAGCAGTGCTATTCAGGGGCGGGATGAGCAGTTCTTC	CASSAIQGRDEQFF
14	TRBJ2-1	TRBV2	once	TRBD2	TGTGCCAGCAGTGTTAGCGGGAGGGCTAATGAGCAGTTCTTC	CASSVSGRANEQFF
13	TRBJ2-1	TRBV7-9	.	TRBD1	TGTGCCAGCAGCTCACAGGGGGCGGCTGAGCAGTTCTTC	CASSSQGAAEQFF
15	TRBJ1-5	TRBV28	.	.	TGTGCCAGCAGTTCCCCTCGAGGGTTCACTCAGCCCCAGCATTTT	CASSSPRGFTQPQHF
15	TRBJ2-7	TRBV18	.	TRBD1	TGTGCCAGCTCACCACCGGGACAGGGGCCACACGAGCAGTACTTC	CASSPPGQGPHEQYF
16	TRBJ1-3	TRBV5-1	.	.	TGCGCCAGCAGCTTGGAAGGGGGATACTCTGGAAACACCATATATTTT	CASSLEGGYSGNTIYF
13	TRBJ2-4	TRBV9	once	TRBD1	TGTGCCAGCAGCGCCCCGGGACAGACCATTCAGTACTTC	CASSAPGQTIQYF
15	TRBJ2-2	TRBV30	.	TRBD2	TGTGCCTGGCGAGCGGGGGGCAGCCACACCGGGGAGCTGTTTTTT	CAWRAGGSHTGELFF
14	TRBJ2-3	TRBV19	.	TRBD1	TGTGCCAGTAGTGACGGGACAGCCACAGATACGCAGTATTTT	CASSDGTATDTQYF
17	TRBJ1-1	TRBV5-1	once	TRBD1	TGCGCCAGCAGCTTGGGAGGGACAGGCGGCTCATGGACTGAAGCTTTCTTT	CASSLGGTGGSWTEAFF